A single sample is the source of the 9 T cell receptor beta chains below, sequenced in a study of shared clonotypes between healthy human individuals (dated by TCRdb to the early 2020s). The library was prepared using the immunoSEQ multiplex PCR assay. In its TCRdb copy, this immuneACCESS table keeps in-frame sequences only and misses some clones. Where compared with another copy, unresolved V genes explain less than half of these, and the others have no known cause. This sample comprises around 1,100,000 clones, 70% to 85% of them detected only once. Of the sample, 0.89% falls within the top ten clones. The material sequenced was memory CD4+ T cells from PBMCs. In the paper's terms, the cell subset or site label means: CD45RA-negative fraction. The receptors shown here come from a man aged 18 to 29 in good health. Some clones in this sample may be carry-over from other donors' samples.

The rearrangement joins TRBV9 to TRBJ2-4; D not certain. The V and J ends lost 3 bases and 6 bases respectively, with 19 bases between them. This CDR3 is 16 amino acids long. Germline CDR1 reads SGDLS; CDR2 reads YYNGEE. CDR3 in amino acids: CASSADSGVVGNIQYF. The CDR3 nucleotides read TGTGCCAGCAGCGCCGACTCTGGGGTGGTCGGAAACATTCAGTACTTC.

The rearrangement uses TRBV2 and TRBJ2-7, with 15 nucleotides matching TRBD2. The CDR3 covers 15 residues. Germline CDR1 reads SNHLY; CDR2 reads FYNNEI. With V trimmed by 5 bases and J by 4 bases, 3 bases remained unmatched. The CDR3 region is CASSLGLAGGYEQYF. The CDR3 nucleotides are TGTGCCAGCAGTCTGGGACTAGCGGGAGGTTACGAGCAGTACTTC.

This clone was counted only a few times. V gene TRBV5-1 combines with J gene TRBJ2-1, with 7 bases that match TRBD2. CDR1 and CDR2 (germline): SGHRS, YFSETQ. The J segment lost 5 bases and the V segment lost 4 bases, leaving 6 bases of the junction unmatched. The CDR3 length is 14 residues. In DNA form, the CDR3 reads TGCGCCAGCAGCCCGGGAGGCAGGAACAATGAGCAGTTCTTC. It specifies CASSPGGRNNEQFF.

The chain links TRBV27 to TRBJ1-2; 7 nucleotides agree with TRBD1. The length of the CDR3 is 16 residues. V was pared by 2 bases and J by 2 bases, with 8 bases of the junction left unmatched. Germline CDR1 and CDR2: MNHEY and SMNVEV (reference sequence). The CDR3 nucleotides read TGTGCCAGCAGTTTAGGAGCCCAGGGGGGAAACTATGGCTACACCTTC. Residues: CASSLGAQGGNYGYTF.

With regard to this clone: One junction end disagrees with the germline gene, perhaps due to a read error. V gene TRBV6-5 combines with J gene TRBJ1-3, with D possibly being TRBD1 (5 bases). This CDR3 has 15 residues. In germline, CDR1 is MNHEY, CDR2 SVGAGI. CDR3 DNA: TGTGCCAGCAGTAACTCGGGGGTCGGTGGAAACACCATATATTTT. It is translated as CASSNSGVGGNTIYF.

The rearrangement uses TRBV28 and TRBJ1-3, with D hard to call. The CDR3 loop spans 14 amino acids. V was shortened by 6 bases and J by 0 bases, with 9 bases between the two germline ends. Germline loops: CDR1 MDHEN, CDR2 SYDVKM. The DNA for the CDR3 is TGTGCCAGCAGGAGGCCCATCTCTGGAAACACCATATATTTT. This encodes CASRRPISGNTIYF.

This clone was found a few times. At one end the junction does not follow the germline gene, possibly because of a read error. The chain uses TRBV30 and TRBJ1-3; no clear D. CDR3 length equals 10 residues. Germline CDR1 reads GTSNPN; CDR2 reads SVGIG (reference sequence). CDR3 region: CAWSGDTIYF. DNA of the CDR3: TGTGCCTGGAGTGGAGACACCATATATTTT.

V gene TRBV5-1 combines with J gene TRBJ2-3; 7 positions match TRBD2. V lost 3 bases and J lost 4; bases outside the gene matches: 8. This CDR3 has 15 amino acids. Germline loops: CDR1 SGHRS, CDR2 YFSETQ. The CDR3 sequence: CASSWLVGGADTQYF. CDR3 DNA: TGCGCCAGCAGCTGGCTAGTGGGAGGGGCAGATACGCAGTATTTT.

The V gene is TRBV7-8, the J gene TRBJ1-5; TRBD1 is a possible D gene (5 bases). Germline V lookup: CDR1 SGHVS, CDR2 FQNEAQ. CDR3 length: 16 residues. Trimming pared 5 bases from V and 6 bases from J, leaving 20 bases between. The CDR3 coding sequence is TGTGCCAGCAGCCCCAGAAGATCGCGGGGGTCTCAGCCCCAGCATTTT. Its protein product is CASSPRRSRGSQPQHF.